These 20 T cell receptor beta chains were all obtained from the same sample, sequenced in a study of Tregs in tolerant kidney transplant recipients. Measured with immunoSEQ multiplex PCR; TCRdb has only the in-frame clones, and not every one. Of about 110,000 clones listed, around 91% are singletons. Sequencing was performed on CD4+ T cells from blood, taken before the transplant. These receptors originate from a human donor who received a combined kidney and bone marrow transplant.

The sample holds a few counts of this clone. This chain uses TRBV10-1 with TRBJ2-5, with TRBD1 as a possible D gene (6 bases). In germline, CDR1 is WNHNN, CDR2 SYGVQD (reference sequence). The V end was cut by 0 bases, the J end by 5 bases, with 19 bases between. CDR3 length: 17 amino acids. CDR3 region: CASSESPTGLFRETQYF. DNA of the CDR3: TGCGCCAGCAGTGAGTCGCCGACAGGCCTATTTCGGGAGACCCAGTACTTC.

This clone was observed a few times. The gene calls are TRBV9 and TRBJ2-5, with D maybe TRBD2 (7 bases). The germline CDR1 and CDR2 sequences are SGDLS and YYNGEE. V was shortened by 4 bases and J by 4 bases, with 14 bases between the two germline ends. This CDR3 spans 14 amino acids. In DNA form, the CDR3 reads TGTGCCAGCAGCCTAGGGGGGGTAGGAGAGACCCAGTACTTC. It specifies CASSLGGVGETQYF.

This clone was seen a single time. This sequence joins TRBV9 and TRBJ1-3; no clear D gene. The CDR3 extends over 15 amino acids. Germline CDR1 is SGDLS and CDR2 is YYNGEE. Trimming took 0 bases from V and 0 from J, leaving 7 bases between them. The CDR3 DNA is TGTGCCAGCAGCGTAGGTGATAGCTCTGGAAACACCATATATTTT. It specifies CASSVGDSSGNTIYF.

Written as DNA, the CDR3 is TGTGCCAGCAGCTTAGGACTAGCGGGGCTCTACGAGCAGTACTTC. It yields the protein CASSLGLAGLYEQYF. The chain recombines TRBV11-2 with TRBJ2-7, with TRBD2 matching over 11 bases. Trimming at V came to 1 base and at J to 3 bases, leaving 2 bases not matched to a gene. CDR3 length: 15 residues. CDR1 and CDR2 (germline): SGHAT, FQNNGV.

This chain uses TRBV10-3 with TRBJ2-5, with TRBD2 as a possible D gene (6 bases). V lost 5 bases, J lost 5 bases, and 12 bases lay in between. Per germline, CDR1 ENHRY and CDR2 SYGVKD. The CDR3 contains 13 residues. CDR3 residues: CAISRGNEETQYF. CDR3 in DNA: TGTGCCATCAGTCGGGGGAACGAGGAGACCCAGTACTTC.

The chain joins TRBV7-9 to TRBJ2-1, with D possibly being TRBD1 (5 bases). The CDR3 contains 16 residues. Deletions cut 3 bases from V and 7 bases from J, with 19 bases between. Germline-derived CDR1 and CDR2 are SEHNR and FQNEAQ (reference sequence). The CDR3 bases are TGTGCCAGCAGCTTGCTCAGGGATGCACATCGAAATGAGCAGTTCTTC. The encoded protein is CASSLLRDAHRNEQFF.

With respect to this clone: The junction departs from germline at one end; a sequencing error may be responsible. CDR3 bases: TGCAGCGTGGAAGCAGGGACTAACACCGGGGAGCTGTTTTTT. Its protein is CSVEAGTNTGELFF. The V gene is TRBV29-1, the J gene TRBJ2-2; TRBD2 might be the D (6 bases). Germline V gives CDR1 SQVTM, CDR2 ANQGSEA. This CDR3 has 14 residues.

V is TRBV15 and J is TRBJ1-1; 7 nucleotides line up with TRBD1. Trimming cost V 0 bases and J 5 bases; bases outside gene matches: 12. The germline V gene encodes CDR1 LNHNV and CDR2 YYDKDF (reference sequence). The CDR3 sequence is 17 residues long. CDR3 sequence reads: CATSRDTGVVGETEAFF. The DNA for the CDR3 is TGTGCCACCAGCAGAGATACAGGGGTGGTGGGTGAGACTGAAGCTTTCTTT.

V usage is TRBV9 and J usage is TRBJ2-4; D is ambiguous. This CDR3 is built from 13 residues. In germline, CDR1 is SGDLS, CDR2 YYNGEE. V lost 0 bases to trimming and J lost 5 bases, with 6 bases between them. The CDR3: CASSVATQNIQYF. CDR3 DNA: TGTGCCAGCAGCGTAGCTACCCAAAACATTCAGTACTTC.

This chain connects TRBV5-1 to TRBJ2-1; TRBD1 matches at 10 bases. Trimming cost V 5 bases and J 3 bases; bases outside gene matches: 8. CDR1 is SGHRS, CDR2 YFSETQ, per germline. CDR3 length equals 16 residues. In DNA form, the CDR3 reads TGCGCCAGCAGGGGACAGGGGAAAGGGGGCTACAATGAGCAGTTCTTC. Translating it yields CASRGQGKGGYNEQFF.

This clone was seen a handful of times. This chain links TRBV27 with TRBJ2-7; weak D call: TRBD1 (6 bases). V was cut by 3 bases and J by 0 bases, with 12 bases left in between. Germline V gene sequence: CDR1 MNHEY, CDR2 SMNVEV (reference sequence). This CDR3 comprises 15 residues. The DNA of the CDR3 is TGTGCCAGCAGTTTTTCCTGGGGGCCCTCCTACGAGCAGTACTTC. Protein: CASSFSWGPSYEQYF.

V gene TRBV7-9 combines with J gene TRBJ2-3; 8 bases map to TRBD2. After removal of 9 bases from V and 6 bases from J, the junction contained 14 bases not matched to a gene. Germline loops: CDR1 SEHNR, CDR2 FQNEAQ (reference sequence). This CDR3 is built from 15 residues. The CDR3 sequence is CASNAPGLVGDTQYF. CDR3 in DNA: TGTGCCAGTAACGCCCCGGGACTAGTCGGGGATACGCAGTATTTT. Combining the CDR3 with reference TRBV7-9 and TRBJ2-3 gives the whole variable domain DTGVSQNPRHKITKRGQNVTFRCDPISEHNRLYWYRQTLGQGPEFLTYFQNEAQLEKSRLLSDRFSAERPKGSFSTLEIQRTEQGDSAMYLCASNAPGLVGDTQYFGPGTRLTVL.

This chain joins TRBV6-6 and TRBJ1-2, with D unclear. Germline loops: CDR1 MNHNY, CDR2 SVGAGI (reference sequence). Trimming removed 6 bases from V and 10 bases from J, with 18 bases in between. The CDR3 is 13 amino acids. In nucleotides, the CDR3 is TGTGCCAGCAGAAGCAAGGGTGCGGGAATCTACACCTTC. It codes for CASRSKGAGIYTF.

This clone was seen a few times. V usage is TRBV6-1 and J usage is TRBJ1-5; maybe TRBD1 (5 bases). This CDR3 comprises 14 residues. CDR1 and CDR2 (germline): MNHNS, SASEGT. V gave up 0 bases and J gave up 6 bases, with 9 bases separating them. Here the CDR3 DNA reads TGTGCCAGCAGTGAAGCGCGCCAGGGTCAGCCCCAGCATTTT. Translation: CASSEARQGQPQHF.

The chain couples TRBV30 to TRBJ2-1, with D possibly matching TRBD1 (5 bases). Germline CDR1 GTSNPN, CDR2 SVGIG (reference sequence). The length of the CDR3 is 14 residues. The germline V and J ends were trimmed by 2 bases and 2 bases, with 10 bases remaining between them. CDR3 nucleotides: TGTGCCTGGAGTCCCAGGGCTACCTACAATGAGCAGTTCTTC. Protein: CAWSPRATYNEQFF.

V usage is TRBV19 and J usage is TRBJ2-1; 7 bases match TRBD2. J lost 8 bases, V lost 1 base, and 8 bases had no gene match. CDR1 is LNHDA, CDR2 SQIVND, per germline (reference sequence). The CDR3 contains 15 residues. CDR3 sequence reads: CASSIVSRGGDEQFF. CDR3 nucleotides: TGTGCCAGTAGTATAGTGAGCCGTGGGGGGGATGAGCAGTTCTTC.

This chain joins TRBV6-5 and TRBJ2-5; 10 bases line up with TRBD2. With 8 bases clipped from V and 3 bases from J, the junction kept 6 bases outside the gene matches. Germline V gene data show CDR1 as MNHEY and CDR2 as SVGAGI. CDR3 length: 14 residues. The CDR3 DNA follows: TGTGCCAGCCCAAGCGGGAGGGCCAAAGAGACCCAGTACTTC. Translated: CASPSGRAKETQYF.

This sequence joins TRBV4-3 and TRBJ2-1; 9 bases are a match to TRBD1. V shed 0 bases and J 8 bases; nucleotides not matched to a gene: 17. CDR1 is LGHNA and CDR2 is YSLEER in the germline V gene. CDR3 length equals 19 residues. This chain's CDR3 is CASSQDLRGRGQGGDEQFF. The CDR3 DNA sequence: TGCGCCAGCAGCCAAGATCTAAGGGGGCGGGGACAGGGTGGCGATGAGCAGTTCTTC.

The chain couples TRBV5-1 to TRBJ1-1, with D perhaps matching TRBD1 (5 bases). The germline gives CDR1 SGHRS, CDR2 YFSETQ. V was shortened by 0 bases and J by 1 base, with 10 bases between the two germline ends. This CDR3 comprises 15 residues. As DNA, the CDR3 is TGCGCCAGCAGCTTGGGTGGGGCCTCGAACACTGAAGCTTTCTTT. Translated: CASSLGGASNTEAFF.

This sequence joins TRBV29-1 and TRBJ2-7; 7 bases map to TRBD1. Germline values: CDR1 SQVTM, CDR2 ANQGSEA. The CDR3 totals 18 residues. The J segment lost 2 bases and the V segment lost 4 bases, leaving 20 bases of the junction unmatched. The CDR3 sequence: CSVVKVGEGAKWAYEQYF. Here the CDR3 DNA reads TGCAGCGTTGTAAAGGTGGGCGAGGGGGCCAAGTGGGCCTACGAGCAGTACTTC.